These 11 T cell receptor beta chains were sequenced from one sample in a study of blood T cell repertoires in COVID-19. Sequenced by immunoSEQ multiplex PCR; TCRdb stores in-frame clones only, minus some. The data show 200,000 to 250,000 clones, more than 70% seen once. The sequencing sample was made of peripheral blood. The receptors here all came from a woman aged 40-49 years who had recovered from COVID-19.

This chain joins TRBV18 and TRBJ1-2; 9 bases fit TRBD1. Germline CDR1 reads KGHSH; CDR2 reads LQKENI. This CDR3 spans 15 amino acids. V dropped 2 bases and J dropped 2; count of bases not matched to a gene: 3. The CDR3 DNA reads TGTGCCAGCTCACCAGAAACAGGGGGCAACTATGGCTACACCTTC. It translates to CASSPETGGNYGYTF.

The gene calls are TRBV11-1 and TRBJ2-7; 9 bases match TRBD1. Germline values: CDR1 SGHAT, CDR2 FQDESV (reference sequence). CDR3 size: 15 residues. J lost 2 bases, V lost 2 bases, and 4 bases had no gene match. CDR3 DNA sequence: TGTGCCAGCAGCTTACCCGGACAGGGGACCTACGAGCAGTACTTC. It encodes CASSLPGQGTYEQYF.

In its sample, this clone was seen once. J is TRBJ1-2 and V is TRBV9; maybe TRBD1 (5 bases). The CDR3 covers 14 residues. The germline V gene has CDR1 SGDLS and CDR2 YYNGEE. Between the trimmed V and J ends, which lost 3 bases and 8 bases, there was a span of 17 bases. The CDR3 DNA follows: TGTGCCAGCAGCGCAGATCCAGGGTATCAAGGCTACACCTTC. Protein: CASSADPGYQGYTF.

The chain joins TRBV19 to TRBJ2-4, with 12 bases that match TRBD1. The CDR3 extends over 16 amino acids. V dropped 4 bases and J dropped 4; count of bases not matched to a gene: 5. CDR1 and CDR2 from the germline V gene are LNHDA and SQIVND (reference sequence). The CDR3 here is CASSRGTGGLKNIQYF. CDR3 bases: TGTGCCAGTAGTAGAGGGACAGGGGGCCTGAAAAACATTCAGTACTTC.

The rearrangement joins TRBV7-9 to TRBJ1-5; D is possibly TRBD1 (6 bases). The V gene's germline CDR1 is SEHNR and CDR2 FQNEAQ (reference sequence). The CDR3 runs to 13 residues. V was cut by 5 bases and J by 4 bases, with 9 bases left in between. Here the CDR3 reads CASSRTGNQPQHF. The CDR3 DNA is TGTGCCAGCAGCCGTACAGGGAATCAGCCCCAGCATTTT.

This clone was detected a few times. The chain has TRBV25-1 and TRBJ2-2, with 8 bases identical to TRBD2. The ends lost 5 bases at V and 1 base at J; junction bases unmatched: 9. The CDR3 loop spans 17 amino acids. Germline-derived CDR1 and CDR2 are MGHDK and SYGVNS. The CDR3 sequence: CASSSQLAEQNTGELFF. CDR3 DNA: TGTGCCAGCAGTTCACAACTAGCGGAACAGAACACCGGGGAGCTGTTTTTT.

The V call is TRBV10-1, the J call TRBJ1-5; tentatively, D is TRBD1 (5 bases). V was pared by 11 bases and J by 1 base, with 12 bases between. The V gene's germline CDR1 is WNHNN and CDR2 SYGVQD (reference sequence). The CDR3 spans 13 residues. In DNA form, the CDR3 reads TGCGCCTCCCAGGGAGGGAGCAATCAGCCCCAGCATTTT. Its translation: CASQGGSNQPQHF.

V and J are TRBV4-1 and TRBJ1-2; D ambiguous. Looked up from germline, CDR1 is MGHRA and CDR2 is YSYEKL. CDR3 length: 14 residues. The V and J ends lost 2 bases and 7 bases respectively, with 14 bases between them. The CDR3 sequence is CASSQPSGYGGYTF. The CDR3 nucleotides read TGCGCCAGCAGCCAACCTTCGGGGTACGGTGGCTACACCTTC.

The rearrangement joins TRBV14 to TRBJ2-6, with D perhaps matching TRBD1 (6 bases). Trimming left V 0 bases short and J 0 bases short, with 21 bases between. The V gene's germline CDR1 is SGHDN and CDR2 FVKESK. CDR3 length: 21 residues. CDR3 region: CASSQDLLAGARLSGANVLTF. CDR3 DNA sequence: TGTGCCAGCAGCCAAGATCTTTTGGCAGGGGCCAGGCTCTCTGGGGCCAACGTCCTGACTTTC.

The rearrangement uses TRBV19 and TRBJ1-2; TRBD1 matches at 9 bases. There are 12 residues in the CDR3. Germline CDR1 is LNHDA and CDR2 is SQIVND (reference sequence). V lost 8 bases to trimming and J lost 8 bases; unmatched junction nucleotides: 6. The CDR3 DNA sequence: TGTGCCAGTGGACAGGGGACGGGAGGCTACACCTTC. Translating gives CASGQGTGGYTF. Supplemented by reference TRBV19 and TRBJ1-2, the full variable domain reads DGGITQSPKYLFRKEGQNVTLSCEQNLNHDAMYWYRQDPGQGLRLIYYSQIVNDFQKGDIAEGYSVSREKKESFPLTVTSAQKNPTAFYLCASGQGTGGYTFGSGTRLTVV.

V and J are TRBV7-2 and TRBJ1-5; weak D call: TRBD1 (6 bases). There are 15 residues in the CDR3. V was cut by 4 bases and J by 2 bases, with 12 bases left in between. Germline V gene data show CDR1 as SGHTA and CDR2 as FQGNSA. The CDR3 nucleotides are TGTGCCAGCAGCTGGGCGCCAGGGGGCAATCAGCCCCAGCATTTT. This sequence encodes CASSWAPGGNQPQHF.